These 16 T cell receptor beta chains originate from one sample sequenced in a study of T cell clonality in common variable immunodeficiency. The repertoire was sequenced with immunoSEQ multiplex PCR; TCRdb's copy has only in-frame clones and lacks some. Altogether over 40,000 clones were found in the sample, and no singletons occur. What was sequenced was peripheral blood mononuclear cells. These receptors came from a person between 18 and 75 years old in good health.

This clone was seen many times. Read sequence stops 3 residues before the CDR3 end, and the germline J gene provides the missing end. This chain joins TRBV30 and TRBJ2-1, with 9 bases that match TRBD2. Germline CDR1 and CDR2: GTSNPN and SVGIG (reference sequence). The CDR3 runs to 14 residues. V was clipped by 4 bases and J by 6 bases; unmatched bases: 7. The CDR3 protein is CAWTGGGAGNEQFF. The CDR3 DNA, read in part, is TGTGCCTGGACGGGCGGGGGGGCTGGCAATGAG.

Many counts were recorded for this clone. Read data end 3 residues before the CDR3 end; the end is taken from the germline J gene. This rearrangement joins TRBV2 to TRBJ1-1; D unresolved. CDR3 length equals 15 residues. Germline V gene data show CDR1 as SNHLY and CDR2 as FYNNEI. V was trimmed by 6 bases and J by 4 bases, leaving 18 bases between them. CDR3 sequence: CASSHRAVAGTEAFF. The sequenced part of the CDR3 DNA is TGTGCCAGCAGCCATCGGGCAGTAGCGGGCACTGAA.

This clone was picked up many times. The CDR3 end is not reached by the read, which stops 3 residues before it; the germline J gene fills it in. J is TRBJ1-1 and V is TRBV30, with D unresolved. CDR1 GTSNPN and CDR2 SVGIG come from the germline V gene (reference sequence). V gave up 4 bases and J gave up 0 bases, with 9 bases separating them. The CDR3 sequence is 13 residues long. CDR3 region: CAWTYAMNTEAFF. The sequenced CDR3 bases are TGTGCCTGGACCTACGCAATGAACACTGAA.

The sample holds many counts of this clone. Here the CDR3 reads CASSFSGGVADTQYF. CDR3 DNA (partial): TGTGCCAGCAGCTTTAGCGGGGGGGTTGCAGATACG. This chain links TRBV7-2 with TRBJ2-3; TRBD2 agrees at 11 bases. The CDR3 goes on 3 residues after the read ends, and that part is filled in from the germline J gene. CDR1 is SGHTA and CDR2 is FQGNSA in the germline V gene. The CDR3 loop spans 15 amino acids. The V gene end was trimmed by 3 bases and the J gene end by 4 bases; junction bases not matched to a gene: 3. The full variable domain, its missing parts supplied by reference TRBV7-2 and TRBJ2-3, is GAGVSQSPSNKVTEKGKDVELRCDPISGHTALYWYRQSLGQGLEFLIYFQGNSAPDKSGLPSDRFSAERTGGSVSTLTIQRTQQEDSAVYLCASSFSGGVADTQYFGPGTRLTVL.

This clone was detected only a few times. The read stops 3 residues short of the end of the CDR3; the missing end is completed from the germline J gene. The V call is TRBV30, the J call TRBJ1-2, with D unresolved. Germline values: CDR1 GTSNPN, CDR2 SVGIG (reference sequence). CDR3 length equals 14 residues. CDR3 bases read: TGTGCCTGGAGTCCGACTAGAGGCTCCTACGAC. Protein product: CAWSPTRGSYD. The whole CDR3 sequence is CAWSPTRGSYDYTF.

This clone was observed at least ten times. The CDR3 end is not reached by the read, which stops 3 residues before it; the germline J gene fills it in. The chain employs TRBV3-1 (or the pseudogene TRBV3-2) and TRBJ2-3, with 14 bases identical to TRBD2. Germline V CDR1 and CDR2: LGHDT, YNNKEL (reference sequence). The CDR3 has 17 residues. The junction had 4 bases not matched to a gene; V was cut back by 1 base and J by 4 bases. The CDR3 DNA, read in part, is TGTGCCAGCAGCCAAGGACTAGCGGGGGGGCTTGCAGATACG. Translated, it gives CASSQGLAGGLADT. The full CDR3 is CASSQGLAGGLADTQYF.

This clone came up many times. The read ends 3 residues early relative to the CDR3; the germline J gene fills the gap. J is TRBJ2-6 and V is TRBV18, with D possibly being TRBD2 (6 bases). CDR1 and CDR2 from the germline V gene are KGHSH and LQKENI. Between the trimmed V and J ends, which lost 2 bases and 2 bases, there was a span of 7 bases. The CDR3 loop spans 15 amino acids. The CDR3 sequence: CASSPGGAGANVLTF. Partial CDR3 DNA: TGTGCCAGCTCACCAGGAGGGGCTGGGGCCAACGTC.

This clone was picked up many times. Read coverage stops 3 residues before the CDR3 terminus; the germline J gene supplies the remainder. The chain uses TRBV19 and TRBJ2-5; TRBD2 agrees at 11 bases. The CDR3 spans 15 residues. Germline V gene data show CDR1 as LNHDA and CDR2 as SQIVND (reference sequence). V shed 9 bases, J shed 5 bases, and the junction held 11 bases outside the gene matches. CDR3 amino acids: CASGYSGGAGETQYF. The CDR3 DNA, read in part, is TGTGCCAGCGGCTATAGCGGGGGGGCCGGGGAGACC.

With respect to this clone: The read stops 3 residues short of the end of the CDR3; the missing end is completed from the germline J gene. The gene calls are TRBV10-2 and TRBJ1-1; 10 bases map to TRBD1. V was pared by 5 bases and J by 5 bases, with 8 bases of the junction left unmatched. The CDR3 has 15 amino acids. Looked up from germline, CDR1 is WSHSY and CDR2 is SAAADI. The CDR3 protein is CASSIPGQGHTEAFF. The part of the CDR3 DNA that was read is TGCGCCAGCAGTATCCCGGGACAGGGGCATACTGAA.

This clone was counted ten times or more. With the read ending 3 residues before the CDR3 end, the germline J gene is used to fill in that end. The rearrangement links TRBV7-2 to TRBJ2-5; 7 nucleotides align to TRBD2. Trimming at V came to 1 base and at J to 2 bases, leaving 1 base not matched to a gene. There are 14 residues in the CDR3. Germline CDR1 is SGHTA and CDR2 is FQGNSA. This CDR3 reads CASSLGGGQETQYF. Incomplete CDR3 DNA: TGTGCCAGCAGCTTAGGGGGGGGGCAAGAGACC.

This clone has a count of ten or more. The read is 3 residues too short to cover the CDR3 end, so that end is filled in from the germline J gene. The sample carries other DNA sequences with the same CDR3. V is TRBV20-1 and J is TRBJ2-5; the D gene is possibly TRBD1 (7 bases). This CDR3 has 13 residues. Germline CDR1 and CDR2: DFQATT and SNEGSKA (reference sequence). Trimming left V 2 bases short and J 5 bases short, with 12 bases between. The CDR3 here is CSARSRGAETQYF. CDR3 DNA, as far as it was read: TGCAGTGCTAGATCCAGGGGGGCTGAGACC.

This clone was counted many times. Read coverage stops 3 residues before the CDR3 terminus; the germline J gene supplies the remainder. V usage is TRBV5-1 and J usage is TRBJ2-2, with 10 bases lining up with TRBD2. From germline, CDR1 is SGHRS and CDR2 YFSETQ. The CDR3 contains 18 residues. CDR3: CASSGSGGAPSGANVLFF. The covered CDR3 bases are TGCGCCAGCAGCGGGAGCGGGGGGGCCCCCTCTGGGGCCAACGTG.

This clone came up many times. The observed sequence ends 3 residues before the CDR3 terminus, with the missing tail filled in from the germline J gene. V gene TRBV10-3 combines with J gene TRBJ2-5; 12 bases fit TRBD2. Germline V gene data show CDR1 as ENHRY and CDR2 as SYGVKD. This CDR3 is 14 amino acids long. Losses at the gene ends were 2 bases for V and 5 bases for J; bases not matched to a gene: 0. The sequenced part of the CDR3 DNA is TGTGCCATCAGTGAGGGACTAGCGGGGGAGACC. Its translation is CAISEGLAGET. In full, the CDR3 is CAISEGLAGETQYF.

In this sample, this clone turned up many times. The read terminates 3 residues before the CDR3 end, so the remaining end is supplied by the germline J gene. The chain recombines TRBV20-1 with TRBJ1-1; D uncertain. CDR3 length: 12 amino acids. CDR1 and CDR2 (germline): DFQATT, SNEGSKA (reference sequence). Trimming left V 7 bases short and J 1 base short, with 10 bases between. This chain's CDR3 is CSVPRGNTEAFF. CDR3 DNA (partial): TGCAGTGTCCCCCGCGGGAACACTGAA.

This clone was counted at least ten times. The sequenced fragment ends 3 residues before the CDR3 boundary, so the rest is inferred from the germline J gene. This chain joins TRBV10-3 and TRBJ2-7; TRBD1 matches 10 bases. The CDR3 has 15 residues. In germline, CDR1 is ENHRY, CDR2 SYGVKD. Unmatched junction bases numbered 6, after V lost 7 bases and J lost 0 bases. Partial CDR3 DNA: TGTGCCATCACCATGGGACAGGGGCTCTCCTACGAG. This gives the protein CAITMGQGLSYE. The CDR3 reads in full as CAITMGQGLSYEQYF.

This clone was seen at least ten times. The sequence runs out 3 residues before the end of the CDR3; the remainder is reconstructed from the germline J gene. The rearrangement joins TRBV20-1 to TRBJ1-2; TRBD1 agrees at 9 bases. CDR1 is DFQATT and CDR2 is SNEGSKA in the germline V gene (reference sequence). The CDR3 runs to 14 residues. V dropped 6 bases and J dropped 4; count of bases not matched to a gene: 9. CDR3 bases read: TGCAGTGCGATCTCTGCGACAGGGGGCTATGGC. As protein: CSAISATGGYG. The full CDR3 is CSAISATGGYGYTF.